The 16 T cell receptor beta chains presented below share a single source sample, sequenced in a study of blood T cell repertoires in COVID-19 (TCRdb year 2020). The library was produced with the immunoSEQ multiplex PCR assay. Not all clones reach the TCRdb copy of this immuneACCESS table, which keeps in-frame sequences only. Checked studies attribute under half of the gap to unresolved V genes and leave the rest unexplained. In all, the sample holds fewer than 500,000 clones, and approximately 77% of those were seen once. The top ten clonotypes cover more than 0.95% of the sample. Sequenced sample: peripheral blood. These receptor sequences come from a human donor with acute or convalescent COVID-19. The donor label of this sample is uncertain.

The chain couples TRBV7-9 to TRBJ2-7; tentatively, D is TRBD1 (6 bases). Germline CDR1 reads SEHNR; CDR2 reads FQNEAQ (reference sequence). The CDR3 totals 14 residues. V was trimmed by 8 bases and J by 1 base, leaving 15 bases between them. The CDR3 DNA is TGTGCCAGCTCCTCCAGGGGTATGTCCTACGAGCAGTACTTC. It yields the protein CASSSRGMSYEQYF.

The sample holds a few counts of this clone. This sequence joins TRBV4-2 and TRBJ2-7; 7 bases align to TRBD1. V trimming: 2 bases; J trimming: 4 bases; junction bases outside the gene matches: 8. CDR3 size: 15 residues. CDR1 is LGHNA and CDR2 is YNFKEQ in the germline V gene. This CDR3 reads CASSQRQGSTYEQYF. The CDR3 DNA is TGTGCCAGCAGCCAACGACAGGGCTCTACATACGAGCAGTACTTC.

This clone was recorded many times. The J gene is TRBJ1-6, the V gene TRBV28; D remains ambiguous. Germline CDR1 MDHEN, CDR2 SYDVKM. The CDR3 has 13 residues. Deletions cut 11 bases from V and 5 bases from J, with 13 bases between. The CDR3 DNA follows: TGTGCCTCGAGTAAGATGCATAATTCACCCCTCCACTTT. Amino acid sequence: CASSKMHNSPLHF.

The chain uses TRBV6-6 and TRBJ1-5; D might be TRBD1 (5 bases). Germline CDR1 MNHNY, CDR2 SVGAGI (reference sequence). The ends were cut back, 8 bases at V and 7 bases at J, with 18 bases in the middle. The CDR3 contains 14 residues. The CDR3 sequence is CASGSQSGNQPQHF. The DNA of the CDR3 is TGTGCCAGCGGCTCCCAGTCAGGGAACCAGCCCCAGCATTTT.

This chain uses TRBV19 with TRBJ1-5; 9 nucleotides line up with TRBD1. The length of the CDR3 is 15 residues. Germline CDR1 LNHDA, CDR2 SQIVND (reference sequence). V trimming: 4 bases; J trimming: 3 bases; junction bases outside the gene matches: 4. The CDR3 sequence is CASSNRDRVNQPQHF. The DNA for the CDR3 is TGTGCCAGTAGTAACCGGGACAGGGTCAATCAGCCCCAGCATTTT.

The chain has TRBV11-3 and TRBJ2-2; the D is unclear. Trimming pared 3 bases from V and 0 bases from J, leaving 5 bases between. This CDR3 contains 14 residues. Germline-derived CDR1 and CDR2 are SGHNT and YENEEA. CDR3 sequence (DNA): TGTGCCAGCAGCTTCCAGACGAACACCGGGGAGCTGTTTTTT. Its protein is CASSFQTNTGELFF.

DNA for the CDR3: TGCGCCAGCAGCCCCCCAACCGACAGCGTGAACACTGAAGCTTTCTTT. Its translation is CASSPPTDSVNTEAFF. The rearrangement links TRBV5-1 to TRBJ1-1; weak D call: TRBD1 (5 bases). The CDR3 sequence is 16 residues long. Germline lookup yields CDR1 SGHRS and CDR2 YFSETQ. Trimming removed 4 bases from V and 0 bases from J, with 16 bases in between.

The rearrangement links TRBV5-5 to TRBJ2-2; weak D call: TRBD1 (5 bases). Germline V gene data show CDR1 as SGHKS and CDR2 as YYEKEE (reference sequence). The V and J ends lost 7 bases and 1 base respectively, with 14 bases between them. The CDR3 contains 15 residues. The CDR3 nucleotides are TGTGCCAGCCAATGGGGCAGGGTGAACACCGGGGAGCTGTTTTTT. The encoded protein is CASQWGRVNTGELFF. Together with reference TRBV5-5 and TRBJ2-2, the CDR3 gives the full variable domain: DAGVTQSPTHLIKTRGQQVTLRCSPISGHKSVSWYQQVLGQGPQFIFQYYEKEERGRGNFPDRFSARQFPNYSSELNVNALLLGDSALYLCASQWGRVNTGELFFGEGSRLTVL.

The V gene is TRBV27, the J gene TRBJ1-1; TRBD1 agrees at 8 bases. Germline lookup yields CDR1 MNHEY and CDR2 SMNVEV (reference sequence). There are 14 residues in the CDR3. V lost 7 bases to trimming and J lost 5 bases; unmatched junction nucleotides: 9. In nucleotides, the CDR3 is TGTGCCAGCAACCCCGGGACAGGACCTACTGAAGCTTTCTTT. Translated, it gives CASNPGTGPTEAFF.

This clone was detected once. This chain links TRBV3-1 (or the pseudogene TRBV3-2) with TRBJ1-2; D gene ambiguous. Trimming took 5 bases from V and 6 from J, leaving 16 bases between them. Looked up from germline, CDR1 is LGHDT and CDR2 is YNNKEL (reference sequence). The length of the CDR3 is 14 residues. Written as DNA, the CDR3 is TGTGCCAGCAGCGGAGCCTGGAGATCCCATGGCTACACCTTC. Its protein product is CASSGAWRSHGYTF.

This clone was counted a few times. The gene calls are TRBV11-2 and TRBJ2-1; 12 nucleotides match TRBD1. V lost 5 bases to trimming and J lost 6 bases; unmatched junction nucleotides: 17. The CDR3 has 19 residues. The germline V gene encodes CDR1 SGHAT and CDR2 FQNNGV. CDR3 residues: CASSLHPPGQGAQRNEQFF. The DNA of the CDR3 is TGTGCCAGCAGCCTACACCCCCCGGGACAGGGGGCCCAGCGCAATGAGCAGTTCTTC.

The CDR3 sequence: CASSLGLGSALREQFF. Written as DNA, the CDR3 is TGTGCCAGCAGTTTGGGGCTGGGTTCGGCCCTTAGGGAGCAGTTCTTC. The chain combines TRBV6-5 with TRBJ2-1; D may be TRBD1 (5 bases). The germline gives CDR1 MNHEY, CDR2 SVGAGI. Trimming took off 4 bases at V and 10 bases at J, with 23 bases between the two ends. The CDR3 runs 16 residues.

This chain joins TRBV2 and TRBJ1-1; 7 nucleotides align to TRBD1. CDR3 length: 15 amino acids. Germline V gene lookup returns CDR1 SNHLY and CDR2 FYNNEI. Trimming at V came to 7 bases and at J to 7 bases, leaving 15 bases not matched to a gene. The DNA for the CDR3 is TGTGCCAGCACCTACACCAGACAGGGCAGGAGTGAAGCTTTCTTT. It yields the protein CASTYTRQGRSEAFF.

The rearrangement joins TRBV6-5 to TRBJ2-7, with 10 nucleotides matching TRBD1. CDR1 and CDR2 from the germline V gene are MNHEY and SVGAGI. The CDR3 extends over 14 amino acids. Trimming cost V 6 bases and J 5 bases; bases outside gene matches: 7. The CDR3 protein is CASRGTGARDEQYF. The DNA of the CDR3 is TGTGCCAGCAGAGGGACAGGGGCGAGGGACGAGCAGTACTTC.

A few counts support this clone. This chain uses TRBV3-1 (or the pseudogene TRBV3-2) with TRBJ1-5; TRBD1 is a possible D gene (6 bases). CDR1 is LGHDT and CDR2 is YNNKEL in the germline V gene (reference sequence). This CDR3 has 15 amino acids. V was clipped by 0 bases and J by 2 bases, with 8 bases between them. In DNA, the CDR3 is TGTGCCAGCAGCCAAGACAGGACAGGCAATCAGCCCCAGCATTTT. Its protein is CASSQDRTGNQPQHF.

The chain combines TRBV5-1 with TRBJ1-1, with a possible D match to TRBD1 (6 bases). From germline, CDR1 is SGHRS and CDR2 YFSETQ. The CDR3 contains 15 residues. V was pared by 4 bases and J by 0 bases, with 13 bases between. CDR3 loop: CASSSGQLMNTEAFF. CDR3 bases: TGCGCCAGCAGCAGTGGACAGCTGATGAACACTGAAGCTTTCTTT.